The T cell receptor (beta chain) under discussion was sequenced for a study of post-analysis software for immune sequencing data. Study-wide points: Patients carried roughly 5 TRBV segments more frequently than controls did, and TRBV5-6, TRBV5-1 and TRBV20-1 were among them. Same-batch samples co-clustered strongly by F measure. Comparison with controls showed significantly lower normalized Chao1 diversity in multiple sclerosis patients.

Unique molecular identifiers had been added to the TCR beta cDNA libraries. TCRdb reprocessed the PCR reads via MiXCR and lists one record per CDR3 protein. The sample has 820,000 or so distinct CDR3 sequences; 53% are singletons. The germline CDR1 and CDR2 sequences are SQVTM and ANQGSEA. The V gene lost 1 base and the J gene lost 4 bases, with 7 bases spanning the gap. CDR3 size: 12 residues. Comments on this clonotype: The target antigen is unknown.

The sequencing sample was made of blood. This chain links TRBV29-1 with TRBJ1-2; D may be TRBD1 (5 bases). This TCR came from a girl between 10 and 17 years old with multiple sclerosis. The CDR3 region is CSVEVQVYGYTF. CDR3 bases: TGCAGCGTTGAAGTACAGGTCTATGGCTACACCTTC. Variable domain in full (rest from reference TRBV29-1 and TRBJ1-2): SAVISQKPSRDICQRGTSLTIQCQVDSQVTMMFWYRQQPGQSLTLIATANQGSEATYESGFVIDKFPISRPNLTFSTLTVSNMSPEDSSIYLCSVEVQVYGYTFGSGTRLTVV.